This passage covers 32 T cell receptor beta chains from one sample sequenced in a study of Graves' ophthalmopathy and Graves' hyperthyroidism. For repertoire sequencing, the TCR beta CDR3 regions were amplified from RNA transcripts. RT-PCR with HTBI primers came first, then second-round multiplex PCR. TCRdb itself ran the multiplex PCR reads through MiXCR, one entry per CDR3 protein. The profile shows about 740,000 distinct CDR3 sequences, 40% of them singletons. The source material was peripheral blood. Receptors originate from an adult man with Graves' ophthalmopathy.

The chain recombines TRBV29-1 with TRBJ1-6; possibly TRBD1 for D (5 bases). The length of the CDR3 is 11 residues. V was pared by 8 bases and J by 9 bases, with 11 bases between. Germline CDR1 reads SQVTM; CDR2 reads ANQGSEA. Here the CDR3 reads CSLTGGSPLHF. The CDR3 nucleotides are TGCAGCTTAACGGGGGGTTCACCCCTCCACTTT.

J is TRBJ1-5 and V is TRBV5-6; D is undetermined. Germline-derived CDR1 and CDR2 are SGHDT and YYEEEE. This CDR3 is 10 amino acids long. Trimming shortened V by 1 base and J by 13 bases, and 6 bases separated the two germline ends. CDR3: CASSLTGQHF. Written as DNA, the CDR3 is TGTGCCAGCAGCTTGACGGGACAGCATTTT. The whole variable domain, filled in from reference TRBV5-6 and TRBJ1-5, reads DAGVTQSPTHLIKTRGQQVTLRCSPKSGHDTVSWYQQALGQGPQFIFQYYEEEERQRGNFPDRFSGHQFPNYSSELNVNALLLGDSALYLCASSLTGQHFGDGTRLSIL.

The rearrangement links TRBV2 to TRBJ1-2; tentative D call: TRBD1 (5 bases). The length of the CDR3 is 14 residues. Trimming took off 4 bases at V and 3 bases at J, with 12 bases between the two ends. Germline CDR1 reads SNHLY; CDR2 reads FYNNEI. The CDR3 region has the DNA TGTGCCAGCAGTGGGATCCAGGGAGACTATGGCTACACCTTC. It yields the protein CASSGIQGDYGYTF.

The V call is TRBV29-1, the J call TRBJ2-1; TRBD1 matches 7 bases. The CDR3 spans 14 residues. Germline V CDR1 and CDR2: SQVTM, ANQGSEA. V shed 7 bases, J shed 4 bases, and the junction held 10 bases outside the gene matches. This CDR3 is CSAGQANVYNEQFF. The DNA of the CDR3 is TGCAGCGCTGGACAGGCCAACGTATACAATGAGCAGTTCTTC.

The rearrangement links TRBV9 to TRBJ1-2; D gene unclear. V was cut by 0 bases and J by 0 bases, with 9 bases left in between. Per germline, CDR1 SGDLS and CDR2 YYNGEE. The CDR3 runs to 15 residues. CDR3 sequence (DNA): TGTGCCAGCAGCGTAGCTCAGTTACCTAACTATGGCTACACCTTC. Its protein product is CASSVAQLPNYGYTF.

A note on this clonotype: The junction departs from germline at one end; a sequencing error may be responsible. The chain's CDR3 is CASSPSGGIQETQYF. The DNA of the CDR3 is TGTGCTAGCAGTCCTAGCGGGGGGATCCAAGAGACCCAGTACTTC. J is TRBJ2-5 and V is TRBV7-7; 11 nucleotides agree with TRBD2. CDR3 length equals 15 residues. Germline V CDR1 and CDR2: SSHAT, FNYEAQ (reference sequence).

This clonotype was seen at least ten times. The chain is built from TRBV12-3 or TRBV12-4 and TRBJ1-1; 7 nucleotides align to TRBD1. Trimming removed 4 bases from V and 1 base from J; junction bases left unmatched: 6. The CDR3 contains 15 residues. CDR3 nucleotide sequence: TGTGCCAGCAGTTCACAGGGGACGACGAACACTGAAGCTTTCTTT. It encodes CASSSQGTTNTEAFF.

This clonotype appeared a few times. V and J are TRBV7-2 and TRBJ2-7; 9 nucleotides line up with TRBD1. CDR1 and CDR2 from the germline V gene are SGHTA and FQGNSA. V lost 1 base, J lost 3 bases, and 4 bases stayed unmatched. The CDR3 extends over 15 amino acids. This CDR3 reads CASSLGQGGYYEQYF. DNA of the CDR3: TGTGCCAGCAGCTTAGGACAGGGGGGATACTACGAGCAGTACTTC.

This clonotype was seen repeatedly, ten times or more. V is TRBV5-1 and J is TRBJ1-1; tentatively, D is TRBD1 (5 bases). This CDR3 has 13 amino acids. V was trimmed by 4 bases and J by 4 bases, leaving 11 bases between them. From germline, CDR1 is SGHRS and CDR2 YFSETQ. CDR3 protein: CASSPRESTEAFF. The CDR3 nucleotides read TGCGCCAGCAGCCCCAGGGAGAGCACTGAAGCTTTCTTT.

For this clonotype: One junction end disagrees with the germline gene, perhaps due to a read error. The chain combines TRBV7-8 with TRBJ1-2; 8 bases match TRBD1. Germline CDR1 SGHVS, CDR2 FQNEAQ. CDR3 length: 14 residues. In nucleotides, the CDR3 is TGTGCCGGCAGTTATGGGACAGGTTCCTATGGCTACACCTTC. As protein: CAGSYGTGSYGYTF.

The gene calls are TRBV9 and TRBJ1-4, with a possible D match to TRBD1 (6 bases). CDR1 and CDR2 (germline): SGDLS, YYNGEE. Between the trimmed V and J ends, which lost 3 bases and 7 bases, there was a span of 16 bases. This CDR3 comprises 15 residues. The CDR3 DNA follows: TGTGCCAGCAGCGAAGGTACAGGGAGCAGTGAAAAACTGTTTTTT. The encoded protein is CASSEGTGSSEKLFF.

This clonotype has a single count. V usage is TRBV7-2 and J usage is TRBJ2-3, with D possibly called TRBD1 or TRBD2 (5 bases each). The CDR3 totals 14 residues. The ends were cut back, 8 bases at V and 3 bases at J, with 15 bases in the middle. Germline CDR1 SGHTA, CDR2 FQGNSA. CDR3: CASSPLGTTDTQYF. Here the CDR3 DNA reads TGTGCCAGCTCCCCCCTAGGGACGACAGATACGCAGTATTTT. Supplemented by reference TRBV7-2 and TRBJ2-3, the full variable domain reads GAGVSQSPSNKVTEKGKDVELRCDPISGHTALYWYRQSLGQGLEFLIYFQGNSAPDKSGLPSDRFSAERTGGSVSTLTIQRTQQEDSAVYLCASSPLGTTDTQYFGPGTRLTVL.

The chain has TRBV30 and TRBJ2-7; 9 bases agree with TRBD1. Germline V gene sequence: CDR1 GTSNPN, CDR2 SVGIG (reference sequence). J was trimmed by 3 bases and V by 3 bases; bases with no gene match: 3. The CDR3 is made up of 13 amino acids. The CDR3 loop is CAWSEDRGYEQYF. CDR3 bases: TGTGCCTGGAGCGAGGACAGGGGCTACGAGCAGTACTTC.

A word on this clonotype: At one of its ends the junction is not consistent with the germline gene, which may arise from a read error. The genes are TRBV24-1 and TRBJ1-4; 7 nucleotides align to TRBD1. CDR1 is KGHDR, CDR2 SFDVKD, per germline. This CDR3 region has 15 residues. CDR3 amino acids: CASSVTGTTNEKLFF. As DNA, the CDR3 is TGTGCCAGCAGTGTGACAGGGACAACTAATGAAAAACTGTTTTTT.

Many counts were recorded for this clonotype. The chain couples TRBV7-9 to TRBJ1-1, with 10 bases fitting TRBD1. This CDR3 contains 15 residues. The V segment lost 5 bases and the J segment 5 bases; nucleotides outside the gene matches: 8. In germline, CDR1 is SEHNR, CDR2 FQNEAQ (reference sequence). The CDR3, as DNA: TGTGCCAGCAGCCAAACCGGGACAGGGGATACTGAAGCTTTCTTT. It codes for CASSQTGTGDTEAFF.

CDR3 sequence: CSLAGEKTQYF. The CDR3 DNA sequence: TGCAGTCTAGCGGGGGAGAAGACCCAGTACTTC. The chain is built from TRBV29-1 and TRBJ2-5; 10 positions match TRBD2. This CDR3 contains 11 residues. Germline assignment: CDR1 SQVTM and CDR2 ANQGSEA.

This clonotype was observed at least ten times. V is TRBV11-3 and J is TRBJ2-7; D is uncertain. The germline V gene has CDR1 SGHNT and CDR2 YENEEA. This CDR3 region has 13 residues. The ends were cut back, 0 bases at V and 5 bases at J, with 8 bases in the middle. The CDR3 sequence is CASSLEGRHEQYF. In DNA form, the CDR3 reads TGTGCCAGCAGCTTAGAGGGTCGACACGAGCAGTACTTC.

The CDR3 spells CATSRRTGETQHF. CDR3 nucleotide sequence: TGTGCCACCAGCAGACGGACAGGGGAGACCCAGCATTTT. The V gene is TRBV15, the J gene TRBJ1-5; 9 bases map to TRBD1. Germline V gene data show CDR1 as LNHNV and CDR2 as YYDKDF (reference sequence). Trimming at V came to 2 bases and at J to 11 bases, leaving 4 bases not matched to a gene. The CDR3 length is 13 residues.

The table lists this clonotype with a few counts. The chain is built from TRBV12-3 or TRBV12-4 and TRBJ2-2; no clear D. There are 12 residues in the CDR3. Trimming left V 6 bases short and J 1 base short, with 3 bases between. The CDR3, as DNA: TGTGCCAGCAGGTGGAACACCGGGGAGCTGTTTTTT. This sequence encodes CASRWNTGELFF.

In this sample, this clonotype turned up once. V and J are TRBV29-1 and TRBJ1-1; the match to TRBD1 covers 8 bases. V trimming: 8 bases; J trimming: 7 bases; junction bases outside the gene matches: 9. The CDR3 covers 12 residues. CDR1 and CDR2 (germline): SQVTM, ANQGSEA. This CDR3 is CSPHGGTGEAFF. The CDR3 DNA reads as TGCAGCCCACACGGAGGGACAGGTGAAGCTTTCTTT.

The rearrangement uses TRBV5-1 and TRBJ2-7, with D possibly matching TRBD1 (6 bases). Trimming removed 2 bases at V and 4 bases at J, with 13 bases between. Germline V CDR1 and CDR2: SGHRS, YFSETQ. The CDR3 has 14 residues. The CDR3, as DNA: TGCGCCAGCAGCTTTGGACAGCGAAGATACGAGCAGTACTTC. Amino acids: CASSFGQRRYEQYF.

The rearrangement links TRBV20-1 to TRBJ2-6; TRBD1 matches at 11 bases. Germline-derived CDR1 and CDR2 are DFQATT and SNEGSKA (reference sequence). CDR3 length: 18 residues. Trimming removed 6 bases from V and 0 bases from J; junction bases left unmatched: 10. CDR3 nucleotide sequence: TGCAGTGCCCCTTCCGTGGGGACAGGGGGCTCTGGGGCCAACGTCCTGACTTTC. This encodes CSAPSVGTGGSGANVLTF.

This chain links TRBV25-1 with TRBJ1-4; TRBD1 might be the D (6 bases). Germline CDR1 and CDR2: MGHDK and SYGVNS. This CDR3 is built from 15 residues. The V end was cut by 5 bases, the J end by 5 bases, with 15 bases between. This CDR3 is CASSLPGTRNEKLFF. CDR3 nucleotides: TGTGCCAGCAGTTTACCCGGGACACGAAATGAAAAACTGTTTTTT.

The table lists this clonotype with many counts. The chain combines TRBV7-8 with TRBJ1-1; 7 nucleotides align to TRBD1. The CDR3 is 13 amino acids. V gave up 1 base and J gave up 11 bases; unmatched junction bases: 7. Germline V CDR1 and CDR2: SGHVS, FQNEAQ. The CDR3 protein is CASSLDRQGWAFF. The CDR3 DNA is TGTGCCAGCAGCTTAGACCGACAGGGTTGGGCTTTCTTT.

This clonotype was recorded a few times. A read error may account for a junction end that differs from germline. The CDR3 coding sequence is TGTGCCAGCAGTGACCGGGCAGGGAGCCGGCCCCAGCATTTT. It yields the protein CASSDRAGSRPQHF. The chain has TRBV24-1 and TRBJ1-5; maybe TRBD1 (5 bases). Per germline, CDR1 KGHDR and CDR2 SFDVKD. This CDR3 region has 14 residues.

This clonotype was observed many times. The CDR3 loop is CASSGTGQNSPLHF. The CDR3 DNA reads as TGTGCCAGCAGTGGGACAGGGCAGAATTCACCCCTCCACTTT. The chain uses TRBV2 and TRBJ1-6; 8 nucleotides match TRBD1. Per germline, CDR1 SNHLY and CDR2 FYNNEI. The CDR3 loop spans 14 amino acids. V trimming: 4 bases; J trimming: 7 bases; junction bases outside the gene matches: 3.

There are many counts of this clonotype. The chain couples TRBV2 to TRBJ1-2; a weak D match, TRBD1 (5 bases). V lost 4 bases to trimming and J lost 5 bases, with 11 bases between them. The CDR3 length is 13 residues. The germline gives CDR1 SNHLY, CDR2 FYNNEI. CDR3: CASSGAGGYGYTF. The CDR3 coding sequence is TGTGCCAGCAGTGGTGCCGGGGGGTATGGCTACACCTTC. Combining the CDR3 with reference TRBV2 and TRBJ1-2 gives the whole variable domain EPEVTQTPSHQVTQMGQEVILRCVPISNHLYFYWYRQILGQKVEFLVSFYNNEISEKSEIFDDQFSVERPDGSNFTLKIRSTKLEDSAMYFCASSGAGGYGYTFGSGTRLTVV.

The rearrangement uses TRBV5-4 and TRBJ2-5; 9 nucleotides agree with TRBD2. This CDR3 is 16 amino acids long. CDR1 and CDR2 from the germline V gene are SGHNT and YYREEE (reference sequence). Unmatched junction bases numbered 12, after V lost 5 bases and J lost 4 bases. CDR3 DNA: TGTGCCAGCAGGCGGAGTAGCGGGAGCGGGGGAGAGACCCAGTACTTC. It translates to CASRRSSGSGGETQYF.

This clonotype has only a few counts. Written as DNA, the CDR3 is TGCAGTGCTAGGACAGGAATCTCCTACGAGCAGTACTTC. It yields the protein CSARTGISYEQYF. The V gene is TRBV20-1, the J gene TRBJ2-7; a possible D gene is TRBD1 (6 bases). Germline CDR1 and CDR2: DFQATT and SNEGSKA (reference sequence). With 3 bases removed from V and 0 bases from J, the gap between germline ends came to 9 bases. The CDR3 is made up of 13 amino acids.

This clonotype was recorded many times. V and J are TRBV7-2 and TRBJ2-5; D may be TRBD1 (6 bases). V was pared by 5 bases and J by 5 bases, with 15 bases between. The germline CDR1 and CDR2 sequences are SGHTA and FQGNSA. The CDR3 covers 14 residues. The CDR3 DNA follows: TGTGCCAGCAGCCCAGGGGTGGGGGTGGAGACCCAGTACTTC. This codes for CASSPGVGVETQYF. Filled out from reference TRBV7-2 and TRBJ2-5, the complete variable domain reads GAGVSQSPSNKVTEKGKDVELRCDPISGHTALYWYRQSLGQGLEFLIYFQGNSAPDKSGLPSDRFSAERTGGSVSTLTIQRTQQEDSAVYLCASSPGVGVETQYFGPGTRLLVL.

The rearrangement links TRBV9 to TRBJ1-4; 9 nucleotides agree with TRBD1. Losses at the gene ends were 5 bases for V and 7 bases for J; bases not matched to a gene: 6. Germline V gene data show CDR1 as SGDLS and CDR2 as YYNGEE. The CDR3 loop spans 14 amino acids. CDR3 nucleotide sequence: TGTGCCAGCAGTAGGACAGGGGAGGGTGAAAAACTGTTTTTT. This encodes CASSRTGEGEKLFF.

This sequence joins TRBV25-1 and TRBJ1-2, with 8 bases lining up with TRBD1. This CDR3 has 14 amino acids. After removal of 7 bases from V and 7 bases from J, the junction contained 11 bases not matched to a gene. CDR1 is MGHDK and CDR2 is SYGVNS in the germline V gene. The CDR3 protein is CASNLPQGASGYTF. The CDR3, as DNA: TGTGCCAGCAACCTCCCCCAGGGGGCTAGTGGCTACACCTTC.